The clone carrying this TCR beta chain is medium-sized (0.01 to 0.1%) in the sample. Antigen: not known. The source of the sample is a study of circulating CD8 cells and anti-PD-1 response in melanoma. TCR libraries were prepared from roughly 15 ng of total RNA with the QIAseq Immune Repertoire TCR panel. TCRdb re-called the reads through MiXCR, storing one row per CDR3 protein. The repertoire holds over a thousand distinct CDR3 sequences, 7.6% seen once, with 10% to 12% in the top ten. The germline gives CDR1 KGHDR, CDR2 SFDVKD. CDR3 length: 15 amino acids. The junction had 6 bases not matched to a gene; V was cut back by 4 bases and J by 5 bases. Sorting of live CD3+CD8+TCRalphabeta+ cells by PD-1 and/or TIGIT gave four subsets. Study-wide points: Some patients were treatment-naive; others were previously treated. Tumor reactivity was tested by peptide assays on expanded sorted subsets. A small cohort with few responders supplied the baseline and M1 comparisons. DNEG was most diverse; TIGIT repertoires were least diverse.

This chain uses TRBV24-1 with TRBJ2-1; TRBD2 agrees at 8 bases. The clonotype comes from a human donor with melanoma. This sample comprised CD8+ T cells from PBMCs, obtained at baseline or after one month of anti-PD-1 therapy (not recorded which). CDR3 in amino acids: CATSEAAGVNNEQFF. As DNA, the CDR3 is TGTGCCACCAGTGAGGCAGCGGGGGTGAACAATGAGCAGTTCTTC.